The TCR beta chain described here comes from a study of CD8+CD57+ T cells in acquired aplastic anemia. Whole-study findings and limits: CD8+ Simpson's diversity did not differ significantly between patients and controls. Patients had fewer than 35 CD8+ CDR3 sequences in common with controls (the shared set).

Comments on this clonotype: Its antigen is not identified.

Genomic DNA acted as the template from which TCR beta VDJ combination and CDR3 sequence profiling were carried out. TCRdb re-derived calls from the reads in MiXCR, one entry per CDR3 protein. The sample includes 400,000 to 500,000 distinct CDR3 sequences, 55% to 70% seen only once; the top ten take approximately 4%. Germline V gene lookup returns CDR1 ENHRY and CDR2 SYGVKD. CDR3 size: 12 residues. Trimming shortened V by 3 bases and J by 10 bases, and 12 bases separated the two germline ends. This TCR derives from a human donor in good health, serving as a control. The sequenced sample was sorted CD4+, CD8+, or CD8+CD57+ T cells (not recorded which) from PBMCs. The genes are TRBV10-3 and TRBJ1-2; no firm D call. The CDR3 bases are TGTGCCATCAGTGATTTGGAATCCGACTACACCTTC. This encodes CAISDLESDYTF.